The source of this T cell receptor beta chain is a study of T cells in Graves' hyperthyroidism and ophthalmopathy. Study-wide points: Blood held most thyroid clonotypes expanded above 0.001 frequency. Ophthalmopathy cases were set apart from stable hyperthyroidism by a 13 V-J model.

In germline, CDR1 is DFQATT, CDR2 SNEGSKA (reference sequence). V lost 1 base to trimming and J lost 4 bases, with 35 bases between them. This CDR3 is 22 amino acids long. About this clonotype itself: Its antigen is unknown.

No ophthalmopathy progression within 18 months constituted stable Graves' hyperthyroidism. The diagnoses drew upon clinical symptoms, serum thyroxine and TRAb, thyroid ultrasound and orbital computed tomography. Template material for amplifying TCR beta CDR3 regions consisted of RNA transcripts. Initially, a first-round RT-PCR of the TCR CDR3 employed the HTBI primer set. TCRdb processed the multiplex PCR reads anew with MiXCR; each CDR3 protein has one entry. The sample includes over 300,000 distinct CDR3 sequences, 11% to 15% of them seen just once. This receptor was taken from a woman between 55 and 75 years old with Graves' hyperthyroidism. V and J are TRBV20-1 and TRBJ2-1, with D possibly matching TRBD1 (5 bases). Sequenced: blood. CDR3 DNA sequence: TGCAGTGCTAGAGTTGGGGCAGGATCACTTGCCCCGGATAACGTCCCATACAATGAGCAGTTCTTC. Amino acids: CSARVGAGSLAPDNVPYNEQFF.